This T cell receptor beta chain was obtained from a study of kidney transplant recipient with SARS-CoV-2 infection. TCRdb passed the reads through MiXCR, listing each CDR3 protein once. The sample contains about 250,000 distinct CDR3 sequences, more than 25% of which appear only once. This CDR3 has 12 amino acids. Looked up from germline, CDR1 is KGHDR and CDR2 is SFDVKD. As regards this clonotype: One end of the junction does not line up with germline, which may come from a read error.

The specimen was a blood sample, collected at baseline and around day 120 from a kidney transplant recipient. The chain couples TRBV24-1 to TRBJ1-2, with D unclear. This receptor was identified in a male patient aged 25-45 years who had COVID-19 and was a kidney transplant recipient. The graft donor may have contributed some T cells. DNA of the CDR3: TGTGCCACCAGTGACCCCCCCTATGACTACACCTTC. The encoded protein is CATSDPPYDYTF.